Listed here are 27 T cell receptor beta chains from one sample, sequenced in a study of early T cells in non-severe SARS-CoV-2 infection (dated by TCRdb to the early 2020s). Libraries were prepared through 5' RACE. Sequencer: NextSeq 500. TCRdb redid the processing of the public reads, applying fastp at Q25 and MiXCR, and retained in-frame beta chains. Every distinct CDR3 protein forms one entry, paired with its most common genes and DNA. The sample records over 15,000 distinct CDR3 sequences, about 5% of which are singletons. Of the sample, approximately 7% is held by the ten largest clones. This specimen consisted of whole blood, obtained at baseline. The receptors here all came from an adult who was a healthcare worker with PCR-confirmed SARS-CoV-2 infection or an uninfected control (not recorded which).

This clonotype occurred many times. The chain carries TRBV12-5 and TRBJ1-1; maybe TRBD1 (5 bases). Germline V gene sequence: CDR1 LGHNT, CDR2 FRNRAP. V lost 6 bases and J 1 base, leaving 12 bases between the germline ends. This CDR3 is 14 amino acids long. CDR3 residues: CASGGPPENTEAFF. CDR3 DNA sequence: TGTGCTAGTGGGGGGCCCCCCGAGAACACTGAAGCTTTCTTT.

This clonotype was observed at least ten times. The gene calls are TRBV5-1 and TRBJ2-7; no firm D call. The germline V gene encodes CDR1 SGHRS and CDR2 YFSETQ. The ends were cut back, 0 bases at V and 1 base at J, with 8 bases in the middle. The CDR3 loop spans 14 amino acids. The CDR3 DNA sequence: TGCGCCAGCAGCTTGGTGGCAGAGTCCTACGAGCAGTACTTC. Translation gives CASSLVAESYEQYF.

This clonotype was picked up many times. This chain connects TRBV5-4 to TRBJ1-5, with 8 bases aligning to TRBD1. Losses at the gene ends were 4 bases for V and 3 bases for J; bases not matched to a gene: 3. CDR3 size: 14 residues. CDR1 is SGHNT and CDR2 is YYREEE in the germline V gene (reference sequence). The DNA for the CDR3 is TGTGCCAGCAGCCGACAGGGGCCCAATCAGCCCCAGCATTTT. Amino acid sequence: CASSRQGPNQPQHF. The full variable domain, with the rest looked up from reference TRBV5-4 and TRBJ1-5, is ETGVTQSPTHLIKTRGQQVTLRCSSQSGHNTVSWYQQALGQGPQFIFQYYREEENGRGNFPPRFSGLQFPNYSSELNVNALELDDSALYLCASSRQGPNQPQHFGDGTRLSIL.

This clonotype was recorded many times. The CDR3 loop reads CASSDDHSNQPQHF. In DNA form, the CDR3 reads TGTGCCAGCAGCGATGACCACAGCAATCAGCCCCAGCATTTT. This sequence joins TRBV9 and TRBJ1-5; D ambiguous. Germline lookup yields CDR1 SGDLS and CDR2 YYNGEE. V was cut by 3 bases and J by 1 base, with 8 bases left in between. The CDR3 has 14 residues.

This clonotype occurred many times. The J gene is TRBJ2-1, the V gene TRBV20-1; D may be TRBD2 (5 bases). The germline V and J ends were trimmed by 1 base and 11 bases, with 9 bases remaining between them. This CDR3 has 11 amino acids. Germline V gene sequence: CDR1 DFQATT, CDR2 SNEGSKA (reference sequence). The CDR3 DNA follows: TGCAGTGCTAGAGGGGAGAGTAAGCAGTTCTTC. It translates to CSARGESKQFF.

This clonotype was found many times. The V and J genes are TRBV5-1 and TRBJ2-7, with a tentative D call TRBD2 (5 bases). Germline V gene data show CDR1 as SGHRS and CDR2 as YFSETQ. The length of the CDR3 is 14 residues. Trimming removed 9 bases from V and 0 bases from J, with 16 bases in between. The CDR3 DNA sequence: TGCGCCACGCGCCGGGATGCAAGCTCCTACGAGCAGTACTTC. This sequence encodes CATRRDASSYEQYF.

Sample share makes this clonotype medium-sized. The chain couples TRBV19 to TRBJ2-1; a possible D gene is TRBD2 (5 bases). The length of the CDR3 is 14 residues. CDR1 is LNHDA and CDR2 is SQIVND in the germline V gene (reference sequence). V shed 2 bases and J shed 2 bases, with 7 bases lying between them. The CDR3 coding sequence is TGTGCCAGTAGTATAACGGGAACCTACAATGAGCAGTTCTTC. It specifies CASSITGTYNEQFF.

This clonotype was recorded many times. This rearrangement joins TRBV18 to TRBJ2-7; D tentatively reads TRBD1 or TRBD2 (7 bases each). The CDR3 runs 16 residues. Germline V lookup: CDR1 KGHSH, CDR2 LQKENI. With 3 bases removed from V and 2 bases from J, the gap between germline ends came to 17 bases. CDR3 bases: TGTGCCAGCTCACCCCCAGGGGGGGGCGCGACCTACGAGCAGTACTTC. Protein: CASSPPGGGATYEQYF.

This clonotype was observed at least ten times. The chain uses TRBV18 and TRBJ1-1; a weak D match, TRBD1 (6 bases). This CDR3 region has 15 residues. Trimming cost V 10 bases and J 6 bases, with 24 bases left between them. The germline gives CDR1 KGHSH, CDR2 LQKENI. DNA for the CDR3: TGTGCCACTACCCAGGTGAGGACAGAAAATGCTGAAGCTTTCTTT. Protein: CATTQVRTENAEAFF.

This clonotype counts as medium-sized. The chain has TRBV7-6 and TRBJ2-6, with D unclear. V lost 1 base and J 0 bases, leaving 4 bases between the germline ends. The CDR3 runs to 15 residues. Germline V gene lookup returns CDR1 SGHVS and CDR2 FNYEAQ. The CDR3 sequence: CASSLEFSGANVLTF. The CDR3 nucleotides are TGTGCCAGCAGCTTAGAATTCTCTGGGGCCAACGTCCTGACTTTC.

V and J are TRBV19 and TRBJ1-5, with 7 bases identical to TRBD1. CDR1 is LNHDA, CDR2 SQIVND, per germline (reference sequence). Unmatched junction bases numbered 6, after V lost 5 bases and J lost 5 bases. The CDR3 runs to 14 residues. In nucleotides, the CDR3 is TGTGCCAGTAGTCCTAGGGGGCCGTATCAGCCCCAGCATTTT. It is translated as CASSPRGPYQPQHF.

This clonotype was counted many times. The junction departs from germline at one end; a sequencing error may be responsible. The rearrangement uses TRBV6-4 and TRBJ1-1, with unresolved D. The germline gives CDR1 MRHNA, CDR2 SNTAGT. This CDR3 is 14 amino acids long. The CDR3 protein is CASRDEELNTEAFF. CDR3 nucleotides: TGTGCCAGCCGTGACGAAGAATTGAACACTGAAGCTTTCTTT.

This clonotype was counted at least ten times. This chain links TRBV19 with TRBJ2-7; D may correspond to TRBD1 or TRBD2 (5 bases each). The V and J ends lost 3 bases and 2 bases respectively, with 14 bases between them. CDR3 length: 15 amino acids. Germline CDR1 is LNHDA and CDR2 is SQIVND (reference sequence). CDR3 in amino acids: CASSIGGPDPYEQYF. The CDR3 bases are TGTGCCAGTAGTATTGGGGGACCCGATCCCTACGAGCAGTACTTC.

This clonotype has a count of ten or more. The CDR3 reads CSVGQQNSNQPQHF. CDR3 nucleotide sequence: TGCAGCGTTGGTCAGCAGAATAGCAATCAGCCCCAGCATTTT. This chain uses TRBV29-1 with TRBJ1-5; D is undetermined. Germline CDR1 and CDR2: SQVTM and ANQGSEA. The V end lost 4 bases, the J end lost 0 bases, and 10 bases lay between the germline ends. This CDR3 spans 14 amino acids.

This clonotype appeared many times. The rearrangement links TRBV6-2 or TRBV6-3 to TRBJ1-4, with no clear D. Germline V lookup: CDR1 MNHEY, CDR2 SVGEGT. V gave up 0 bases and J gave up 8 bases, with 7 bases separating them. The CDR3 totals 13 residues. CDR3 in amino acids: CASSYSTEEKLFF. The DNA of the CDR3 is TGTGCCAGCAGTTACTCGACGGAGGAAAAACTGTTTTTT.

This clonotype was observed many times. CDR3 sequence reads: CASSPQGHMNTEAFF. The CDR3 coding sequence is TGTGCCAGCAGCCCCCAGGGACACATGAACACTGAAGCTTTCTTT. The chain uses TRBV7-6 and TRBJ1-1; a weak D match, TRBD1 (6 bases). Germline CDR1 is SGHVS and CDR2 is FNYEAQ. CDR3 length: 15 residues. Trimming removed 5 bases at V and 0 bases at J, with 13 bases between.

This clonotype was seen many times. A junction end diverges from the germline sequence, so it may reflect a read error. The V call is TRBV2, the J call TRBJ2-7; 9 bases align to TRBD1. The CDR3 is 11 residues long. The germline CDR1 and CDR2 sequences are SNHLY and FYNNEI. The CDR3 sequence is CASSEGDRAPF. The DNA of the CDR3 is TGTGCCAGCAGTGAAGGGGACAGGGCCCCCTTC.

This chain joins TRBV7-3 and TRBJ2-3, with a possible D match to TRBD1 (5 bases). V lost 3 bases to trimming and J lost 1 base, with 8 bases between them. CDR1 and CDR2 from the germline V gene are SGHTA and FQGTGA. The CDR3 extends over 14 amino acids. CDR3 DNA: TGTGCCAGCAGCTTGGGCAGGGGCACAGATACGCAGTATTTT. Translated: CASSLGRGTDTQYF.

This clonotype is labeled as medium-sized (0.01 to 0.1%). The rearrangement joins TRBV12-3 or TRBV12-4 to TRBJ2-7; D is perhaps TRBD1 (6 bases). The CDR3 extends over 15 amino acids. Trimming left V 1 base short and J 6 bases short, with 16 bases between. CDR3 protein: CASSLVGQSGAEQYF. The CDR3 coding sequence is TGTGCCAGCAGTTTAGTAGGCCAGTCAGGGGCCGAGCAGTACTTC.

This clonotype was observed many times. Written as DNA, the CDR3 is TGCGCCAGCAGCTTTCGTCCAGGGATTGCTGGAAACACCATATATTTT. Its protein product is CASSFRPGIAGNTIYF. The genes are TRBV5-1 and TRBJ1-3; weak D call: TRBD1 (5 bases). From germline, CDR1 is SGHRS and CDR2 YFSETQ. The CDR3 contains 16 residues. Trimming pared 2 bases from V and 2 bases from J, leaving 14 bases between. Looking up the rest from reference TRBV5-1 and TRBJ1-3 gives the full variable domain: KAGVTQTPRYLIKTRGQQVTLSCSPISGHRSVSWYQQTPGQGLQFLFEYFSETQRNKGNFPGRFSGRQFSNSRSEMNVSTLELGDSALYLCASSFRPGIAGNTIYFGEGSWLTVV.

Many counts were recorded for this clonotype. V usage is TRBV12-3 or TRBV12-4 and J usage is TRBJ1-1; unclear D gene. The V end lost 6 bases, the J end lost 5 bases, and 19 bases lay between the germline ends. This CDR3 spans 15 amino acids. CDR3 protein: CASSPQRTFITEAFF. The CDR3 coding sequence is TGTGCCAGCAGCCCGCAAAGGACCTTTATAACTGAAGCTTTCTTT.

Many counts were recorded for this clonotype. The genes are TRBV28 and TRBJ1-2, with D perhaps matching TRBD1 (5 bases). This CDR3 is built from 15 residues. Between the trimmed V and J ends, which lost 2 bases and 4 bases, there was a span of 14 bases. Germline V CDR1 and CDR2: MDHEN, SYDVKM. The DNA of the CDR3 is TGTGCCAGCAGTTTACCCCTGGGACTACTCTATGGCTACACCTTC. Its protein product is CASSLPLGLLYGYTF.

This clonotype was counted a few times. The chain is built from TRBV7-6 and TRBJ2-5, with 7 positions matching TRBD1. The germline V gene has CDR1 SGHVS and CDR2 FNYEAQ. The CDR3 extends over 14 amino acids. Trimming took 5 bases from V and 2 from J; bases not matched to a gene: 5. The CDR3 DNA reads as TGTGCCAGCAGCCCAAGGACAGGTCAAGAGACCCAGTACTTC. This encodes CASSPRTGQETQYF.

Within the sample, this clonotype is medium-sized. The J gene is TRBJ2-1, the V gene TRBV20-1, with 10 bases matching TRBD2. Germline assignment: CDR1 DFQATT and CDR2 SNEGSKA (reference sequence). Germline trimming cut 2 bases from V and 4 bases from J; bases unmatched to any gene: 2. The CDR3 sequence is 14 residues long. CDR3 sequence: CSARRLAGYNEQFF. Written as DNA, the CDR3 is TGCAGTGCTAGAAGACTAGCGGGTTACAATGAGCAGTTCTTC.

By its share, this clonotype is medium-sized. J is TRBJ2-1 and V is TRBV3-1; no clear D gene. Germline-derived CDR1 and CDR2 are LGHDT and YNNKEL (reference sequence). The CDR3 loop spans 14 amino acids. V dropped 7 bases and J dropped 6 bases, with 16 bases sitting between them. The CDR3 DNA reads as TGTGCCAGCACTAAGGCGGCTCATACCAATGAGCAGTTCTTC. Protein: CASTKAAHTNEQFF.

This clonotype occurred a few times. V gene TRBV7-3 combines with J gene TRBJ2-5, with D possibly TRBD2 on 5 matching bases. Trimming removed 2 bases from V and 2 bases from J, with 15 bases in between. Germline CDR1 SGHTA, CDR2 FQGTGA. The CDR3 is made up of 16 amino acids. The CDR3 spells CASSLSTGSGQETQYF. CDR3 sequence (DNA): TGTGCCAGCAGCTTATCCACTGGGTCGGGACAAGAGACCCAGTACTTC.

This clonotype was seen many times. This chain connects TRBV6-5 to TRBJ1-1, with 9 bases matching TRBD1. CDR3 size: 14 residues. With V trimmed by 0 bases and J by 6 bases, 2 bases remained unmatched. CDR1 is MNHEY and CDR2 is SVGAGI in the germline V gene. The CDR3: CASSYSGQGAEAFF. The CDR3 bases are TGTGCCAGCAGTTACTCGGGACAGGGAGCTGAAGCTTTCTTT.